The 16 T cell receptor beta chains below come from one sample, sequenced in a study. One entry per CDR3 protein, called by TCRdb with MiXCR from the reads. This sample has 12,000 to 15,000 distinct CDR3 sequences, with about 35% found just once. The sequenced sample consisted of blood. The source is a human donor.

This CDR3 is CASSQSDRTNYNSPLHF. CDR3 coding DNA: TGCGCCAGCAGCCAAAGTGACAGAACTAACTATAATTCACCCCTCCACTTT. J is TRBJ1-6 and V is TRBV4-3, with a weak D call TRBD1 (5 bases). Germline V gene sequence: CDR1 LGHNA, CDR2 YSLEER. The CDR3 extends over 17 amino acids. The ends were cut back, 2 bases at V and 3 bases at J, with 14 bases in the middle.

A note on this clonotype: This may arise from a read error, as a much more abundant clone is one base away. The chain is built from TRBV18 and TRBJ2-7; perhaps TRBD1 as D (6 bases). The CDR3 is made up of 12 amino acids. V was shortened by 6 bases and J by 9 bases, with 15 bases between the two germline ends. Germline loops: CDR1 KGHSH, CDR2 LQKENI. As DNA, the CDR3 is TGTGCCAGCTCCGACAGGACCGCAGTGCAGTACTTC. Its protein product is CASSDRTAVQYF.

The V call is TRBV14, the J call TRBJ2-1, with D perhaps TRBD1 (5 bases). The V end lost 1 base, the J end lost 0 bases, and 10 bases lay between the germline ends. CDR1 is SGHDN and CDR2 is FVKESK in the germline V gene. This CDR3 region has 16 residues. CDR3 in DNA: TGTGCCAGCAGCCAAGGGGTCCAGGGCTCCTACAATGAGCAGTTCTTC. Translated: CASSQGVQGSYNEQFF.

The rearrangement joins TRBV4-2 to TRBJ1-1; 7 bases agree with TRBD1. The length of the CDR3 is 16 residues. The V and J ends lost 0 bases and 5 bases, in that order; junction bases with no gene match: 9. Germline CDR1 and CDR2: LGHNA and YNFKEQ. The CDR3, as DNA: TGTGCCAGCAGCCAAGAACTCGGGGGACAGCCTACTGAAGCTTTCTTT. Encoded protein: CASSQELGGQPTEAFF.

This clonotype was recorded many times. The junction differs from germline at one of its ends, possibly a read error. This rearrangement joins TRBV7-7 to TRBJ2-3, with 10 positions matching TRBD1. This CDR3 contains 15 residues. Germline V gene sequence: CDR1 SSHAT, CDR2 FNYEAQ (reference sequence). The CDR3 coding sequence is TGTGCTAGCAGCACGGGACAGGGGTTCACAGATACGCAGTATTTT. It yields the protein CASSTGQGFTDTQYF.

Relative to its sample, this clonotype is medium-sized. The chain uses TRBV30 and TRBJ1-5; D is unclear. Trimming took 0 bases from V and 4 from J, leaving 16 bases between them. CDR1 GTSNPN and CDR2 SVGIG come from the germline V gene (reference sequence). The CDR3 contains 16 residues. The CDR3 region has the DNA TGTGCCTGGAGTGTACGTGGAAGAGGGAAGAATCAGCCCCAGCATTTT. Translating it yields CAWSVRGRGKNQPQHF.

As to this clonotype: A much bigger clone sits one base away, suggesting this may be a read error. The V gene is TRBV5-1, the J gene TRBJ1-1, with D possibly TRBD1 on 6 matching bases. The CDR3 consists of 13 residues. The germline gives CDR1 SGHRS, CDR2 YFSETQ. CDR3 region: CARSLNQGSGAFF. CDR3 nucleotide sequence: TGCGCCAGGAGCTTAAACCAGGGGAGTGGAGCTTTCTTT. The full variable domain, with the rest looked up from reference TRBV5-1 and TRBJ1-1, is KAGVTQTPRYLIKTRGQQVTLSCSPISGHRSVSWYQQTPGQGLQFLFEYFSETQRNKGNFPGRFSGRQFSNSRSEMNVSTLELGDSALYLCARSLNQGSGAFFGQGTRLTVV.

The table lists this clonotype with many counts. The chain carries TRBV29-1 and TRBJ1-5, with 9 positions matching TRBD1. The CDR3 runs 14 residues. The V gene end was trimmed by 4 bases and the J gene end by 6 bases; junction bases not matched to a gene: 7. Germline V gives CDR1 SQVTM, CDR2 ANQGSEA. The CDR3 coding sequence is TGCAGCGTTGCGGAACAGGGGGCAGGTCAGCCCCAGCATTTT. Amino acid sequence: CSVAEQGAGQPQHF.

Of note for this clonotype: Here the CDR3 omits its conserved ending phenylalanine or tryptophan, so a read error is the likely source. V gene TRBV18 combines with J gene TRBJ2-7; D possibly corresponds to TRBD1 (6 bases). Germline loops: CDR1 KGHSH, CDR2 LQKENI. CDR3 length: 12 residues. Deletions cut 6 bases from V and 8 bases from J, with 14 bases between. The CDR3 DNA sequence: TGTGCCAGCTCTCCCTTAGGGGGAAAGCAGTACTTA. It translates to CASSPLGGKQYL.

This clonotype came up many times. The chain recombines TRBV29-1 with TRBJ2-5, with a tentative D call TRBD2 (6 bases). Germline CDR1 reads SQVTM; CDR2 reads ANQGSEA. The V and J ends lost 1 base and 4 bases respectively, with 10 bases between them. The CDR3 contains 13 residues. The CDR3 DNA follows: TGCAGCGTTGAAGGAGGAGCGGGAGAGACCCAGTACTTC. Protein sequence: CSVEGGAGETQYF.

This clonotype has a count of ten or more. CDR3 sequence: CASSLARANTEAFF. The CDR3 DNA is TGTGCCAGCAGTTTAGCAAGGGCGAACACTGAAGCTTTCTTT. The chain links TRBV12-3 or TRBV12-4 to TRBJ1-1, with D unclear. This CDR3 contains 14 residues. The ends were cut back, 0 bases at V and 1 base at J, with 6 bases in the middle.

This clonotype was observed at least ten times. This chain uses TRBV20-1 with TRBJ2-1; 12 nucleotides match TRBD2. The CDR3 contains 15 residues. The V and J ends lost 3 bases and 4 bases, in that order; junction bases with no gene match: 4. CDR1 is DFQATT, CDR2 SNEGSKA, per germline (reference sequence). DNA of the CDR3: TGCAGTGCTAGCCCGACTAGCGGGGGTTACAATGAGCAGTTCTTC. As protein: CSASPTSGGYNEQFF.

On this clonotype itself: No conserved phenylalanine or tryptophan is present at the end of the CDR3, so a read error is the likely explanation. The limits of the CDR3 on the DNA are not certain, so only TCRdb's listed CDR3 is given. The chain carries TRBV4-3 and TRBJ2-6. The CDR3 region is 17 residues in length, termini included. Germline loops: CDR1 LGHNA, CDR2 YSLEER. This CDR3 is CASSQDSRVSGANVPTS.

This clonotype was seen many times. The rearrangement links TRBV14 to TRBJ2-5; 8 bases are a match to TRBD1. This CDR3 is 17 amino acids long. J was trimmed by 0 bases and V by 4 bases; bases with no gene match: 10. Germline V gives CDR1 SGHDN, CDR2 FVKESK. This CDR3 reads CASSPPWGQANQETQYF. The CDR3 nucleotides are TGTGCCAGCAGCCCGCCGTGGGGACAGGCGAACCAAGAGACCCAGTACTTC.

The sample holds many counts of this clonotype. This chain joins TRBV4-3 and TRBJ2-1, with 11 bases fitting TRBD2. Trimming took 3 bases from V and 2 from J; bases not matched to a gene: 9. Germline CDR1 and CDR2: LGHNA and YSLEER. The CDR3 loop spans 18 amino acids. The CDR3, as DNA: TGCGCCAGCAGCCAGGACCCCGATAGCGGGAGGGCCTACAATGAGCAGTTCTTC. It yields the protein CASSQDPDSGRAYNEQFF.

The V call is TRBV10-1, the J call TRBJ2-1, with TRBD2 matching 8 bases. Trimming at V came to 4 bases and at J to 1 base, leaving 3 bases not matched to a gene. The CDR3 sequence is 15 residues long. Germline lookup yields CDR1 WNHNN and CDR2 SYGVQD (reference sequence). The chain's CDR3 is CASSASGLSYNEQFF. Here the CDR3 DNA reads TGCGCCAGCAGTGCTAGCGGGTTATCCTACAATGAGCAGTTCTTC.